A single sample gave rise to the 14 T cell receptor beta chains below, sequenced in a study of T cell responses to AZD1222 COVID-19 vaccine. Produced via immunoSEQ multiplex PCR; TCRdb's table is partial and in-frame only. This sample yields about 120,000 clones, of which about 90% are seen a single time; about 10% belongs to the top ten. The input for sequencing was peripheral blood, taken on day 0 of AZD1222 vaccination. The receptors shown here come from an adult in good health.

The V and J genes are TRBV24-1 and TRBJ2-2; 7 bases fit TRBD1. V was pared by 9 bases and J by 4 bases, with 4 bases of the junction left unmatched. The CDR3 contains 13 residues. Germline assignment: CDR1 KGHDR and CDR2 SFDVKD. The CDR3 sequence is CATRDRSTGELFF. The CDR3 DNA sequence: TGTGCCACCCGGGACAGAAGCACCGGGGAGCTGTTTTTT.

This chain connects TRBV18 to TRBJ2-1, with 7 nucleotides matching TRBD1. Germline CDR1 is KGHSH and CDR2 is LQKENI. The CDR3 has 14 amino acids. With V trimmed by 1 base and J by 4 bases, 1 base remained unmatched. CDR3 in DNA: TGTGCCAGCTCACCACAGGGGGCGTACAATGAGCAGTTCTTC. Encoded protein: CASSPQGAYNEQFF.

This rearrangement joins TRBV2 to TRBJ1-3; D remains ambiguous. V was cut by 4 bases and J by 0 bases, with 10 bases left in between. Germline values: CDR1 SNHLY, CDR2 FYNNEI. This CDR3 spans 15 amino acids. The CDR3 DNA sequence: TGTGCCAGCAGTGTGGATGGAAGCTCTGGAAACACCATATATTTT. It yields the protein CASSVDGSSGNTIYF. Full variable domain (missing parts from reference TRBV2 and TRBJ1-3): EPEVTQTPSHQVTQMGQEVILRCVPISNHLYFYWYRQILGQKVEFLVSFYNNEISEKSEIFDDQFSVERPDGSNFTLKIRSTKLEDSAMYFCASSVDGSSGNTIYFGEGSWLTVV.

The chain employs TRBV6-5 and TRBJ1-1; TRBD1 is a possible D gene (5 bases). CDR1 and CDR2 from the germline V gene are MNHEY and SVGAGI. V was cut by 2 bases and J by 4 bases, with 8 bases left in between. CDR3 length equals 13 residues. The CDR3, as DNA: TGTGCCAGCAGTTACCAGGGTTCCACTGAAGCTTTCTTT. Amino acids: CASSYQGSTEAFF.

This chain uses TRBV6-1 with TRBJ1-2; D may be TRBD1 (6 bases). This CDR3 spans 13 amino acids. V shed 2 bases and J shed 4 bases, with 8 bases lying between them. In germline, CDR1 is MNHNS, CDR2 SASEGT. This CDR3 reads CASSETGSYGYTF. Written as DNA, the CDR3 is TGTGCCAGCAGTGAAACAGGGAGCTATGGCTACACCTTC.

This clone was observed a handful of times. This sequence joins TRBV25-1 and TRBJ1-2, with D possibly matching TRBD1 (6 bases). CDR1 and CDR2 (germline): MGHDK, SYGVNS. The CDR3 is 16 amino acids. The V end was cut by 8 bases, the J end by 0 bases, with 19 bases between. CDR3 protein: CASEGLSTGTNYGYTF. In DNA form, the CDR3 reads TGTGCCAGCGAGGGGCTATCGACAGGTACTAACTATGGCTACACCTTC.

This chain connects TRBV2 to TRBJ2-2; D may be TRBD1 (6 bases). V lost 7 bases to trimming and J lost 4 bases, with 13 bases between them. The CDR3 is made up of 14 amino acids. CDR1 and CDR2 from the germline V gene are SNHLY and FYNNEI. DNA of the CDR3: TGTGCCAGCAAGTCCAGGGGCGGCACCGGGGAGCTGTTTTTT. Residues: CASKSRGGTGELFF.

The chain employs TRBV6-5 and TRBJ1-3, with unresolved D. The CDR3 length is 15 residues. V was shortened by 6 bases and J by 4 bases, with 16 bases between the two germline ends. CDR1 MNHEY and CDR2 SVGAGI come from the germline V gene. Here the CDR3 reads CASSPSEWTGNTIYF. The DNA of the CDR3 is TGTGCCAGCAGCCCCAGTGAGTGGACGGGAAACACCATATATTTT.

The rearrangement uses TRBV12-5 and TRBJ2-7; TRBD2 might be the D (5 bases). The germline CDR1 and CDR2 sequences are LGHNT and FRNRAP. CDR3 length: 18 amino acids. V was cut by 0 bases and J by 1 base, with 19 bases left in between. CDR3 nucleotide sequence: TGTGCTAGTGGTTTGGTACTAGGGAAAGGGCCATCTTCCTACGAGCAGTACTTC. Its translation: CASGLVLGKGPSSYEQYF.

The rearrangement uses TRBV6-5 and TRBJ2-1; TRBD1 agrees at 8 bases. V shed 6 bases, J shed 9 bases, and the junction held 7 bases outside the gene matches. This CDR3 has 13 residues. Germline V CDR1 and CDR2: MNHEY, SVGAGI. The DNA for the CDR3 is TGTGCCAGCAGCCGTGACAGGGGCAGTGAGCAGTTCTTC. This sequence encodes CASSRDRGSEQFF.

With respect to this clone: Other DNA sequences in this specimen translate into the identical CDR3. The chain's CDR3 is CASSLNLGRLSGSSTDTQYF. The CDR3 nucleotides are TGTGCCAGCAGCTTAAATCTCGGCCGTCTCAGCGGGTCGAGCACAGATACGCAGTATTTT. The gene calls are TRBV6-2 or TRBV6-3 and TRBJ2-3; D is possibly TRBD2 (6 bases). CDR3 length: 20 amino acids. Trimming removed 6 bases at V and 0 bases at J, with 28 bases between. Germline CDR1 MNHEY, CDR2 SVGEGT.

The J gene is TRBJ2-1, the V gene TRBV11-3; 7 bases are a match to TRBD1. The J segment lost 7 bases and the V segment lost 5 bases, leaving 5 bases of the junction unmatched. The CDR3 contains 13 residues. CDR1 is SGHNT, CDR2 YENEEA, per germline. The CDR3 sequence: CASSQDRANEQFF. The CDR3 nucleotides are TGTGCCAGCAGCCAAGACAGGGCTAATGAGCAGTTCTTC.

The V and J genes are TRBV28 and TRBJ2-7; 9 bases are shared with TRBD1. In germline, CDR1 is MDHEN, CDR2 SYDVKM. V trimming: 5 bases; J trimming: 3 bases; junction bases outside the gene matches: 5. The CDR3 is 14 residues long. The CDR3 region is CASSPRTGVYEQYF. In nucleotides, the CDR3 is TGTGCCAGCAGTCCGCGGACAGGGGTCTACGAGCAGTACTTC.

V usage is TRBV5-4 and J usage is TRBJ2-7; 7 bases are shared with TRBD1. The V and J ends lost 4 bases and 4 bases, in that order; junction bases with no gene match: 5. Germline V CDR1 and CDR2: SGHNT, YYREEE (reference sequence). This CDR3 region has 13 residues. CDR3 residues: CASSLTGEYEQYF. The CDR3 nucleotides are TGTGCCAGCAGCCTTACAGGGGAGTACGAGCAGTACTTC.